These T cell receptor beta chains were read from a single sample in a study of T-cell memory formation after mild COVID-19. TCRdb processed the 5' RACE reads anew with MiXCR; each CDR3 protein has one entry. This table holds around 300,000 distinct CDR3 sequences, roughly 13% found once. The specimen sequenced was PBMCs or a T cell subset sorted from them (not recorded which). The receptors were gathered from a man aged 18 to 35 who had mild COVID-19 (a few samples of this study predate the infection). Cell type and time point are not known. Both conserved end residues are part of each CDR3. The D gene is left open where the match is weak. Expanded clones get a size class; other rows say once, few or many, or leave the size out.

d_call j_call clone_size cdr3_length v_call cdr3_aa cdr3_nt
TRBD2 TRBJ2-3 NA 14 TRBV20-1 CSARRAGGRDTQYF TGCAGTGCTAGACGTGCGGGGGGGAGGGATACGCAGTATTTT
NA TRBJ1-4 NA 15 TRBV7-2 CASSRQVQTGEKLFF TGTGCCAGCAGCCGACAGGTCCAAACGGGTGAAAAACTGTTTTTT
NA TRBJ2-1 few 13 TRBV29-1 CSVEGGVNNEQFF TGCAGCGTTGAAGGAGGGGTTAACAATGAGCAGTTCTTC
TRBD2 TRBJ2-5 many 15 TRBV28 CASMAGGRLIATQYF TGTGCCAGCATGGCGGGGGGGAGGCTTATTGCGACCCAGTACTTC
NA TRBJ1-4 many 13 TRBV5-1 CASSREGWEKLFF TGCGCCAGCAGCAGAGAGGGTTGGGAAAAACTGTTTTTT
NA TRBJ1-6 NA 16 TRBV6-6 CASSYSGVSYNSPLHF TGTGCCAGCAGTTACTCTGGGGTTTCCTATAATTCACCCCTCCACTTT
NA TRBJ1-3 few 15 TRBV20-1 CSARGAGRSGNTIYF TGCAGTGCTAGAGGGGCAGGGCGTTCTGGAAACACCATATATTTT
TRBD1 TRBJ1-2 many 14 TRBV12-3/TRBV12-4 CASSPGQGSMGYTF TGTGCCAGCAGTCCTGGACAGGGATCTATGGGCTACACCTTC
TRBD2 TRBJ2-3 once 19 TRBV4-1 CASSQRLGLAGGLEDTHYF TGCGCCAGCAGCCAACGACTCGGACTAGCGGGGGGGCTGGAGGATACGCATTATTTT
TRBD1 TRBJ2-5 NA 13 TRBV29-1 CSVLRGLQETQYF TGCAGCGTACTCAGGGGGCTCCAAGAGACCCAGTACTTC
NA TRBJ1-1 many 14 TRBV10-3 CAIRRDDLYTEAFF TGTGCCATCAGACGTGACGACCTCTACACTGAAGCTTTCTTT
NA TRBJ2-6 many 14 TRBV6-1 CASRGVSGANVLTF TGTGCCAGCAGGGGAGTCTCTGGGGCCAACGTCCTGACTTTC
NA TRBJ1-5 few 18 TRBV27 CASSPKTGSEWGNQPQHF TGTGCCAGCAGCCCAAAGACCGGGTCCGAGTGGGGCAATCAGCCCCAGCATTTT
NA TRBJ2-1 few 15 TRBV6-5 CASSLYGTSYNEQFF TGTGCCAGCAGTCTATATGGCACCTCCTACAATGAGCAGTTCTTC
NA TRBJ2-3 few 13 TRBV6-6 CASSQGGPNTQYF TGTGCCAGCAGTCAGGGAGGCCCTAATACGCAGTATTTT
NA TRBJ2-3 many 12 TRBV6-5 CASSYDTDTQYF TGTGCCAGCAGTTACGATACAGATACGCAGTATTTT
TRBD2 TRBJ2-3 few 16 TRBV24-1 CATSEAGTMHTDTQYF TGTGCCACCAGCGAAGCCGGGACTATGCACACAGATACGCAGTATTTT
TRBD1 TRBJ2-4 few 14 TRBV6-6 CASRPGQGDDIQYF TGTGCCAGCAGACCGGGACAGGGGGATGACATTCAGTACTTC
TRBD2 TRBJ2-5 many 18 TRBV18 CASSPKAYVVAGKETQYF TGTGCCAGCTCACCGAAGGCCTACGTGGTAGCGGGGAAAGAGACCCAGTACTTC
TRBD2 TRBJ2-5 few 13 TRBV6-5 CASWREGDETQYF TGTGCCAGCTGGCGGGAGGGGGACGAGACCCAGTACTTC
NA TRBJ1-2 NA 14 TRBV10-2 CASRSQGGNYGYTF TGCGCCAGCAGATCCCAGGGCGGTAACTATGGCTACACCTTC
NA TRBJ2-7 many 12 TRBV7-2 CASSSFPYEQYF TGTGCCAGCAGCTCCTTTCCCTACGAGCAGTACTTC